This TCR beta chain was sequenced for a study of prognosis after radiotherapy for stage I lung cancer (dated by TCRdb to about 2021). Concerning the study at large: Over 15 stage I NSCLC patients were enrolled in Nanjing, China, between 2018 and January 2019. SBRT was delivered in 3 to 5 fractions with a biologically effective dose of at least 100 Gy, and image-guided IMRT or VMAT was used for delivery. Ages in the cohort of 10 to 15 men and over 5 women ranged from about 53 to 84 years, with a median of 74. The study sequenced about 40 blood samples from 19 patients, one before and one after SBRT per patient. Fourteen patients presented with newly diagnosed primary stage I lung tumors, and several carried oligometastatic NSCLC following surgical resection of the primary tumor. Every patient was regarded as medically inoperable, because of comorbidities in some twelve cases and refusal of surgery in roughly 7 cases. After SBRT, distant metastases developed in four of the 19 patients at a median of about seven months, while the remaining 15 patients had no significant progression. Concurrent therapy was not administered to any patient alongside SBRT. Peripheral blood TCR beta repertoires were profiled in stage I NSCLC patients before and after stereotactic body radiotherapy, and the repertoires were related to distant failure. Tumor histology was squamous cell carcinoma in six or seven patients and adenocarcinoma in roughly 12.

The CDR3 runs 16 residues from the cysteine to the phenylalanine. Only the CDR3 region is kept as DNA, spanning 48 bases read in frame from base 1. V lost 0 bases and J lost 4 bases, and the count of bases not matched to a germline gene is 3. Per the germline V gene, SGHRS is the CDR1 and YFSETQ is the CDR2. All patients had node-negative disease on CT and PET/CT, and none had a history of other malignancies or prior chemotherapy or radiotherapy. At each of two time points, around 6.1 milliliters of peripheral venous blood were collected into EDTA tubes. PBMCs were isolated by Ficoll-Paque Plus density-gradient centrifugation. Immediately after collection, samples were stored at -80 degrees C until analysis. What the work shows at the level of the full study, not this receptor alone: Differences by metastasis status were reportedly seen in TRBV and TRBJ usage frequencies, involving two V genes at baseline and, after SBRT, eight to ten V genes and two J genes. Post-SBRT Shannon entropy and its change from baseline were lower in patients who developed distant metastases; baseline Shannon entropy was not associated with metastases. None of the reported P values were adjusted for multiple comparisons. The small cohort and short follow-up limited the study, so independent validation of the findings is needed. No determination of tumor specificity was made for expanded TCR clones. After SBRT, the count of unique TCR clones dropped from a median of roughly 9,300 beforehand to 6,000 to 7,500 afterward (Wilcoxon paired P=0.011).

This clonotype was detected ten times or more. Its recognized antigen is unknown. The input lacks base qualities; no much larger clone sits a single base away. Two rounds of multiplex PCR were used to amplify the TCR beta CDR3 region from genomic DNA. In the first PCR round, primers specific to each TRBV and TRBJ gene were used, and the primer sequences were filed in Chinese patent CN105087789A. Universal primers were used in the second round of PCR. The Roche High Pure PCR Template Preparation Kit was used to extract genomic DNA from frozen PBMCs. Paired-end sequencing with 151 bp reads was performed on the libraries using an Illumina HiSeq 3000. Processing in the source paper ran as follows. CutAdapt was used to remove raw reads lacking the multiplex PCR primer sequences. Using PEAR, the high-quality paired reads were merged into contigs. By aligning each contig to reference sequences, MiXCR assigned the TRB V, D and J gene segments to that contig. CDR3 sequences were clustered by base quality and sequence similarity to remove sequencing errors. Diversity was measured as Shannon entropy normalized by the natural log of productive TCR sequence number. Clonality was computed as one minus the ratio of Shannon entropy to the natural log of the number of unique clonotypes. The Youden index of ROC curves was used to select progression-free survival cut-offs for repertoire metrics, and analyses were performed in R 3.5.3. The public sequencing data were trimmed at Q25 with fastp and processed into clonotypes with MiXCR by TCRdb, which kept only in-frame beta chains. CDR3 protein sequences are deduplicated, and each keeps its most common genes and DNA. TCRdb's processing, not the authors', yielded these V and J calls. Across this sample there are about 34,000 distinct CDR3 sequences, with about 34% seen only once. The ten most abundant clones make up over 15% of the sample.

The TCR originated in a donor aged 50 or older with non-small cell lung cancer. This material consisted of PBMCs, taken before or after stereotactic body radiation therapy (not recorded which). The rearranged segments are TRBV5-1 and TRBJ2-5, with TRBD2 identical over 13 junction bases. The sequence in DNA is TGCGCCAGCAGCTTGGGACTAGCGGGGGGCACAGAGACCCAGTACTTC. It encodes CASSLGLAGGTETQYF.